The clone carrying this T cell receptor (beta chain) was found a few times. The data were taken from a study of T-cell reconstitution after alpha-beta-depleted transplantation in children. V was pared by 5 bases and J by 3 bases, with 8 bases of the junction left unmatched. Per germline, CDR1 SGHRS and CDR2 YFSETQ. The CDR3 is made up of 15 amino acids. Preparation of the TCRbeta library used unique molecular identifiers. TCRdb redid the calling of the PCR reads with MiXCR, one entry per CDR3 protein. The data contain about 410,000 distinct CDR3 sequences, around 20% of them singletons. Sample: PBMCs from the stem cell graft donor, taken from the stem cell graft. The genes are TRBV5-1 and TRBJ1-1, with 9 bases that match TRBD1. This TCR came from a human donor who donated a stem cell graft to a child with acute myeloid leukemia. The CDR3 region has the DNA TGCGCCAGCAGGTCGACAGGGGGGACTGACACTGAAGCTTTCTTT. Encoded protein: CASRSTGGTDTEAFF.